What follows describes a single T cell receptor (beta chain). Its specificity is not known. The data originate from a study of T cell repertoires in cytomegalovirus infection. Study information: Indicated by public TCR beta signatures were CMV infection and matching HLA type. Study observations and caveats: HLA-C-restricted CMV clonotypes gave the most frequent clonotype in two of eight donors.

Germline V gene sequence: CDR1 MNHNS, CDR2 SASEGT. Trimming cost V 8 bases and J 7 bases, with 13 bases left between them. The CDR3 totals 12 residues. TCRdb re-analysed the reads in MiXCR, keeping a single row per CDR3 protein. The data contain hundreds of thousands of distinct CDR3 sequences, approximately 40% of them singletons. The clonotype originates from a human donor in good health (CMV status not recorded). Some clones in this sample may be carry-over from other donors' samples. What was sequenced was PBMCs. The chain carries TRBV6-1 and TRBJ2-3; possibly TRBD2 for D (6 bases). The DNA for the CDR3 is TGTGCCAGCTTTGCGGGGCCAAATACGCAGTATTTT. This gives the protein CASFAGPNTQYF.